One sample yielded the 16 T cell receptor beta chains listed below, sequenced in a study of blood T cell repertoires in COVID-19. Only in-frame clones appear in the TCRdb table, and some are missing; sequencing was by immunoSEQ multiplex PCR. The data contain some 320,000 clones, about 88% of them singletons. The sequenced material came from PBMCs or T cells enriched from blood (not recorded which). These receptors were collected from a man between 60 and 75 years old who had recovered from COVID-19.

The rearrangement links TRBV4-3 to TRBJ2-5, with 8 bases that match TRBD2. This CDR3 has 17 residues. Germline CDR1 and CDR2: LGHNA and YSLEER. The ends lost 0 bases at V and 0 bases at J; junction bases unmatched: 6. CDR3 DNA sequence: TGCGCCAGCAGCCAAGATTTGGGCGGGGGGTACCAAGAGACCCAGTACTTC. The encoded protein is CASSQDLGGGYQETQYF.

The rearrangement uses TRBV12-5 and TRBJ1-1; 12 nucleotides agree with TRBD1. V shed 2 bases and J 11 bases; nucleotides not matched to a gene: 6. CDR1 and CDR2 (germline): LGHNT, FRNRAP. There are 14 residues in the CDR3. This chain's CDR3 is CASGLLPGQGAAFF. The CDR3 DNA reads as TGTGCTAGTGGTTTGTTACCGGGACAGGGGGCGGCTTTCTTT. The entire variable domain, with the rest obtained from reference TRBV12-5 and TRBJ1-1, is as follows: DARVTQTPRHKVTEMGQEVTMRCQPILGHNTVFWYRQTMMQGLELLAYFRNRAPLDDSGMPKDRFSAEMPDATLATLKIQPSEPRDSAVYFCASGLLPGQGAAFFGQGTRLTVV.

The chain is built from TRBV6-5 and TRBJ1-1; 9 nucleotides align to TRBD1. CDR1 and CDR2 from the germline V gene are MNHEY and SVGAGI. J was trimmed by 5 bases and V by 7 bases; bases with no gene match: 8. CDR3 size: 14 residues. The CDR3 sequence: CASTPGQGITEAFF. The CDR3 DNA reads as TGTGCCAGCACCCCGGGACAGGGAATAACTGAAGCTTTCTTT.

The chain is built from TRBV24-1 and TRBJ1-2; D is perhaps TRBD1 (5 bases). The V end lost 5 bases, the J end lost 8 bases, and 14 bases lay between the germline ends. Germline V gene sequence: CDR1 KGHDR, CDR2 SFDVKD. The CDR3 spans 13 residues. CDR3 region: CATSGGTMLGYTF. DNA for the CDR3: TGTGCCACCAGTGGGGGGACTATGTTAGGCTACACCTTC.

The chain is built from TRBV6-2 or TRBV6-3 and TRBJ1-1; possibly TRBD1 for D (5 bases). The germline gives CDR1 MNHEY, CDR2 SVGEGT. V was trimmed by 6 bases and J by 7 bases, leaving 12 bases between them. The CDR3 contains 12 residues. CDR3 bases: TGTGCCAGCAGCGTTATGGGACTTGAAGCTTTCTTT. Its translation: CASSVMGLEAFF.

The V and J genes are TRBV18 and TRBJ2-3; TRBD2 is a possible D gene (5 bases). The V gene's germline CDR1 is KGHSH and CDR2 LQKENI. CDR3 size: 15 residues. Trimming cost V 2 bases and J 2 bases, with 11 bases left between them. The CDR3 loop reads CASSPGGGNTDTQYF. In DNA, the CDR3 is TGTGCCAGCTCACCAGGAGGTGGGAACACAGATACGCAGTATTTT.

This rearrangement joins TRBV5-8 to TRBJ1-2, with D hard to call. Looked up from germline, CDR1 is SGHTS and CDR2 is YDEGEE. Deletions cut 7 bases from V and 10 bases from J, with 17 bases between. The CDR3 has 12 amino acids. As DNA, the CDR3 is TGTGCCAGCCATGACGCGGTGTCCGACTACACCTTC. This gives the protein CASHDAVSDYTF.

The J gene is TRBJ2-3, the V gene TRBV21-1; the table assigns TRBD2, which was not confirmed against the DNA. TRBV21-1 is an annotated pseudogene. The CDR3 covers 15 residues. The CDR3 bases are TGTGCCAGCAGCAAAGTGCACGGGAATACAGATACGCAGTATTTT. Residues: CASSKVHGNTDTQYF.

The chain links TRBV6-1 to TRBJ2-7; 9 bases map to TRBD2. V dropped 1 base and J dropped 2; count of bases not matched to a gene: 6. The CDR3 sequence is 16 residues long. Germline V CDR1 and CDR2: MNHNS, SASEGT. The CDR3 loop is CASSEGASGDTYEQYF. The CDR3 nucleotides are TGTGCCAGCAGTGAAGGGGCTAGCGGGGATACCTACGAGCAGTACTTC.

This chain uses TRBV18 with TRBJ2-2; the D gene is possibly TRBD2 (5 bases). CDR1 KGHSH and CDR2 LQKENI come from the germline V gene. V lost 2 bases and J lost 6, with 16 bases in between. CDR3 length: 16 residues. CDR3 coding DNA: TGTGCCAGCTCACCAGCGCCGGGCAGTAGCGCCGGGGAGCTGTTTTTT. Translation: CASSPAPGSSAGELFF.

The rearrangement links TRBV5-1 to TRBJ2-1; 10 nucleotides align to TRBD1. V dropped 6 bases and J dropped 8; count of bases not matched to a gene: 8. The CDR3 runs to 14 residues. The germline gives CDR1 SGHRS, CDR2 YFSETQ. The CDR3 DNA is TGCGCCAGCAACGACCCGGGACAGGGGTATGAGCAGTTCTTC. Amino acids: CASNDPGQGYEQFF.

This clone showed up just once. The rearrangement joins TRBV18 to TRBJ1-4, with D tentatively TRBD1 (5 bases). The germline V gene encodes CDR1 KGHSH and CDR2 LQKENI. This CDR3 comprises 13 residues. V was cut by 2 bases and J by 10 bases, with 11 bases left in between. Here the CDR3 reads CASSPSRVGKLFF. For the CDR3, the DNA is TGTGCCAGCTCACCAAGCAGGGTTGGAAAACTGTTTTTT.

V is TRBV5-5 and J is TRBJ2-2, with 8 bases lining up with TRBD2. The germline V gene encodes CDR1 SGHKS and CDR2 YYEKEE (reference sequence). V lost 0 bases and J lost 1; bases outside the gene matches: 14. The CDR3 is made up of 20 amino acids. The CDR3 region is CASSLAVRGAAVWNTGELFF. CDR3 DNA sequence: TGTGCCAGCAGCTTGGCCGTGCGGGGGGCCGCGGTGTGGAACACCGGGGAGCTGTTTTTT.

The chain recombines TRBV6-5 with TRBJ1-1; D ambiguous. The CDR3 loop spans 13 amino acids. Between the trimmed V and J ends, which lost 6 bases and 5 bases, there was a span of 13 bases. The germline CDR1 and CDR2 sequences are MNHEY and SVGAGI. The CDR3 reads CASRRDGSTEAFF. Here the CDR3 DNA reads TGTGCCAGCAGACGCGACGGGAGTACTGAAGCTTTCTTT.

This clone has just one count. The chain couples TRBV7-9 to TRBJ2-5; D gene uncertain. Trimming stripped 4 bases from V and 12 bases from J, with 15 bases between. The CDR3 contains 12 residues. CDR1 SEHNR and CDR2 FQNEAQ come from the germline V gene (reference sequence). Here the CDR3 reads CASSSQVSREYF. CDR3 coding DNA: TGTGCCAGCAGCTCCCAAGTGAGCCGAGAGTACTTC.

The rearrangement links TRBV5-1 to TRBJ2-1; D ambiguous. The ends were cut back, 0 bases at V and 7 bases at J, with 11 bases in the middle. There are 14 residues in the CDR3. Germline assignment: CDR1 SGHRS and CDR2 YFSETQ. CDR3 sequence (DNA): TGCGCCAGCAGCTTGGGGCCAGCGAATAATGAGCAGTTCTTC. Encoded protein: CASSLGPANNEQFF.